The following is a TCR beta chain sequence with its context. Through a sample-barcoded 5' primer and a J-beta primer mix, a second PCR was run for about 7 to 12 cycles. TCRdb re-called the 5' RACE reads with MiXCR, one entry per CDR3 protein. The sample includes some 670,000 distinct CDR3 sequences, over 40% seen only once; the top ten take approximately 13%. This specimen comes from a study of blood T cells in healthy people across ages. The CDR3 sequence is 14 residues long. CDR1 is ENHRY, CDR2 SYGVKD, per germline. Researchers isolated at least 7 million PBMCs per sample. The source is a woman older than 75 in good health. The rearrangement uses TRBV10-3 and TRBJ2-4; 8 nucleotides line up with TRBD2. The DNA end favors TRBJ2-7, so the J call may be wrong. The sequenced sample was blood. The DNA of the CDR3 is TGTGCCATCAGTGAGGCGGGGGGACTCTACGAGCAGTACTTC. It is translated as CAISEAGGLYEQYF.